A selection of T cell receptor beta chains follows, all from one sample in a study of beta chain features in type 1 diabetes. Repertoires were generated with immunoSEQ multiplex PCR, while TCRdb's copy carries only in-frame clones and drops some. This sample carries fewer than 250,000 clones, 68% of them seen once, and the ten largest clones take about 0.05%. The sequenced sample consisted of naive CD4+ T cells from blood. These receptors originate from a man between 25 and 39 years old in good health. CDR3s include the opening cysteine and the closing phenylalanine or tryptophan. Each record gives: clone size, V gene, J gene, D gene, CDR3 DNA, CDR3 protein. D genes are given only for firm matches. Size values are once, few and many counts, or a class for expanded clones, and some rows have none.

size: NA; V: TRBV14; J: TRBJ2-3; D: NA; DNA: TGTGCCAGCAGCCAAGGACAAGCAGATACGCAGTATTTT; CDR3: CASSQGQADTQYF
size: NA; V: TRBV30; J: TRBJ2-1; D: NA; DNA: TGTGCCTGGAGTGGGGGGGCCCTGCAGTTCTTC; CDR3: CAWSGGALQFF
size: NA; V: TRBV9; J: TRBJ2-7; D: TRBD2; DNA: TGTGCCAGCAGCGTAACTAGCGGGAGCTTCTACGAGCAGTACTTC; CDR3: CASSVTSGSFYEQYF
size: NA; V: TRBV30; J: TRBJ2-3; D: NA; DNA: TGTGCCTGGAGACCGACAGGCACAGATACGCAGTATTTT; CDR3: CAWRPTGTDTQYF
size: few; V: TRBV29-1; J: TRBJ2-2; D: NA; DNA: TGCAGCGTTGGTCCGCAGAACACCGGGGAGCTGTTTTTT; CDR3: CSVGPQNTGELFF
size: NA; V: TRBV7-2; J: TRBJ2-1; D: NA; DNA: TGTGCCAGCGGTGGGCTGGCCAGGGAGCAGTTCTTC; CDR3: CASGGLAREQFF
size: NA; V: TRBV9; J: TRBJ1-2; D: TRBD1; DNA: TGTGCCAGCAGCAAGGGACAGACCCGAATTCCTTATGGCTACACCTTC; CDR3: CASSKGQTRIPYGYTF
size: NA; V: TRBV2; J: TRBJ2-5; D: NA; DNA: TGTGCCAGCAGTGCACAGTACGTTGAGACCCAGTACTTC; CDR3: CASSAQYVETQYF
size: NA; V: TRBV29-1; J: TRBJ2-2; D: NA; DNA: TGCAGCGGACTAATGGTGGCGAACACCGGGGAGCTGTTTTTT; CDR3: CSGLMVANTGELFF
size: few; V: TRBV29-1; J: TRBJ2-2; D: NA; DNA: TGCAGATCGGGGGCTACAGAGACCGGGGAGCTGTTTTTT; CDR3: CRSGATETGELFF